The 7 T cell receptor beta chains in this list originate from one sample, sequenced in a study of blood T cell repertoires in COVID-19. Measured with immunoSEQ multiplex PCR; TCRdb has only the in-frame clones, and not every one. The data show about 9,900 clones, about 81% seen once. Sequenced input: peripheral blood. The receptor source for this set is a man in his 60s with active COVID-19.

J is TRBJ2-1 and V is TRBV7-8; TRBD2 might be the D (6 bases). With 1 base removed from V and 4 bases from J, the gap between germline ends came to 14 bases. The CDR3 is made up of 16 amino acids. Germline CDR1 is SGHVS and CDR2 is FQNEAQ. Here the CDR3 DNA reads TGTGCCAGCAGCTTAGTCTCGACTAGGGCGTACAATGAGCAGTTCTTC. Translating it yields CASSLVSTRAYNEQFF.

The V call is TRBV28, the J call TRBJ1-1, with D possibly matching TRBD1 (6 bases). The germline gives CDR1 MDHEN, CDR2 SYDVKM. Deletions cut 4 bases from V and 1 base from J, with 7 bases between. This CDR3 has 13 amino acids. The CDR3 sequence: CASSSQGNTEAFF. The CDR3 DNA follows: TGTGCCAGCAGTTCACAGGGGAACACTGAAGCTTTCTTT.

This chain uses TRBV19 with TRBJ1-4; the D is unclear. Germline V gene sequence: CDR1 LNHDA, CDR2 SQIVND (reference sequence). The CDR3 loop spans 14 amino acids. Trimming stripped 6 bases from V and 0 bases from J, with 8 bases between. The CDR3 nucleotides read TGTGCCAGTAGGGGAGGAGCAACTAATGAAAAACTGTTTTTT. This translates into CASRGGATNEKLFF. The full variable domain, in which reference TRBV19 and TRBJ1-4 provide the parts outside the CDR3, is DGGITQSPKYLFRKEGQNVTLSCEQNLNHDAMYWYRQDPGQGLRLIYYSQIVNDFQKGDIAEGYSVSREKKESFPLTVTSAQKNPTAFYLCASRGGATNEKLFFGSGTQLSVL.

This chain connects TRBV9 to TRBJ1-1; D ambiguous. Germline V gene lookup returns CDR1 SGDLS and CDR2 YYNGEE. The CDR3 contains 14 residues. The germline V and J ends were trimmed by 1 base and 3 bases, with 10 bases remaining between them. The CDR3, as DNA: TGTGCCAGCAGCGTACAGGTGTCGGACACTGAAGCTTTCTTT. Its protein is CASSVQVSDTEAFF.

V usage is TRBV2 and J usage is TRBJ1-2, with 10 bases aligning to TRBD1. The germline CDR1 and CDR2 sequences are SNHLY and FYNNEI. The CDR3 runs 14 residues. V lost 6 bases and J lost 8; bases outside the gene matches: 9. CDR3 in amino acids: CASSETGGGWGYTF. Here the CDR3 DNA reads TGTGCCAGCAGCGAGACAGGGGGCGGCTGGGGCTACACCTTC.

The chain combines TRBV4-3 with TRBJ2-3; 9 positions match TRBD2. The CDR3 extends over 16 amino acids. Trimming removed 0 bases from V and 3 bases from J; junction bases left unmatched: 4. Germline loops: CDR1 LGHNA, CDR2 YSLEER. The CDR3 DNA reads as TGCGCCAGCAGCCAAGAAACTAGCGGGTGGACAGATACGCAGTATTTT. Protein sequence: CASSQETSGWTDTQYF.

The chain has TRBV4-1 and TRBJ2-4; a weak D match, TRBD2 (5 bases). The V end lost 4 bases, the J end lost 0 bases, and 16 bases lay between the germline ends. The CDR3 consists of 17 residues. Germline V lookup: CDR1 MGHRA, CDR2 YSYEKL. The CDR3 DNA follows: TGCGCCAGCAGCCCGGACTCCGTGACGCTAGCCAAAAACATTCAGTACTTC. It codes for CASSPDSVTLAKNIQYF.